What follows describes a single T cell receptor beta chain. Its matching antigen is unknown. Germline CDR1 reads LNHNV; CDR2 reads YYDKDF (reference sequence). J gave up 4 bases and V 5 bases, and 6 bases lay outside the gene matches. The CDR3 has 14 amino acids. CTLA-4 blockade with ipilimumab, together with focal radiation, was given to patients with chemo-refractory metastatic non-small-cell lung cancer. The record originates from a study of radiotherapy plus CTLA-4 blockade in lung cancer. Study details: Overall, 18% of patients showed an objective response, while about 30% attained disease control.

The protocol was immunoSEQ multiplex PCR, while the TCRdb copy is restricted to in-frame clones and leaves out a portion. This repertoire shows tens of thousands of clones, 73% found once; its top ten account for roughly 4%. Study results and caveats: Early blood T cell clone dynamics, with interferon-beta, were reported to best predict response. Some TCR clones had been derived from tumors. These clones expanded in peripheral blood after radiotherapy plus ipilimumab.

V usage is TRBV15 and J usage is TRBJ2-5; TRBD1 aligns across 8 bases. This TCR was recovered from a human donor with non-small cell lung cancer who had a complete response to radiotherapy plus ipilimumab. The source material was peripheral blood, sampled from a patient treated with radiotherapy plus ipilimumab. The CDR3: CATSPRTGPETQYF. For the CDR3, the DNA is TGTGCCACCAGCCCGCGGACAGGGCCAGAGACCCAGTACTTC.